This TCR beta chain stems from a study of cytomegalovirus exposure and HLA in healthy donors. For this clone: No antigen is known for it.

With 60 Vbeta and 13 Jbeta primers, the PCR was carried out. Sequencing was performed with immunoSEQ multiplex PCR; in TCRdb, only in-frame clones are kept and a portion is missing. The sample holds about 270,000 clones; 72% are singletons and the top ten take under 2.5%. Study conclusions and caveats: Specificity of three CMV-associated chains for CMV antigens was verified in vitro.

Sequencing used PBMCs. This TCR derives from a female donor in good health and CMV-seronegative.

CDR3 in amino acids: CASSYGQTSTEAFF. In nucleotides, the CDR3 is TGTGCCAGCTCATATGGACAGACAAGCACTGAAGCTTTCTTT. V and J are TRBV18 and TRBJ1-1, with D tentatively TRBD1 (6 bases). CDR1 and CDR2 from the germline V gene are KGHSH and LQKENI. V dropped 5 bases and J dropped 4 bases, with 14 bases sitting between them. This CDR3 comprises 14 residues. Using reference TRBV18 and TRBJ1-1 for the parts outside the CDR3, the full variable domain is NAGVMQNPRHLVRRRGQEARLRCSPMKGHSHVYWYRQLPEEGLKFMVYLQKENIIDESGMPKERFSAEFPKEGPSILRIQQVVRGDSAAYFCASSYGQTSTEAFFGQGTRLTVV.